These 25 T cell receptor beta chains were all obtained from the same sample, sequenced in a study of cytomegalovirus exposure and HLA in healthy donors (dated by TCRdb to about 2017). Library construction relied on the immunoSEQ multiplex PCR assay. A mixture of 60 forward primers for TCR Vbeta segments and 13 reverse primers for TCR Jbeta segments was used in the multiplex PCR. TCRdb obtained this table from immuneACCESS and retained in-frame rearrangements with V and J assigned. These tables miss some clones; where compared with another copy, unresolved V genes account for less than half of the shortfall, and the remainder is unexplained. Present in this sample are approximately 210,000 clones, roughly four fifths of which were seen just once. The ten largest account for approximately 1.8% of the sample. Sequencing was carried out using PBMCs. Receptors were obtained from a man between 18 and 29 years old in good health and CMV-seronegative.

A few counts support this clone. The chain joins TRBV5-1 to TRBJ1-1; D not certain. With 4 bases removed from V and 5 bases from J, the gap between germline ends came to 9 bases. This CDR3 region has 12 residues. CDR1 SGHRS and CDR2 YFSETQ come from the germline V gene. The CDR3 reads CASSLGTTEAFF. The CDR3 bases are TGCGCCAGCAGCCTAGGAACAACTGAAGCTTTCTTT.

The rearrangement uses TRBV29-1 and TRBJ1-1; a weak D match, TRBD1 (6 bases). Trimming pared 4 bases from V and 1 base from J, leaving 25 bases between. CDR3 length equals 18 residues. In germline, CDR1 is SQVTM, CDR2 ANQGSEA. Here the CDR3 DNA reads TGCAGCGTTGCTGGTGATAGCGGGACACCTCACGGGAACACTGAAGCTTTCTTT. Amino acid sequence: CSVAGDSGTPHGNTEAFF.

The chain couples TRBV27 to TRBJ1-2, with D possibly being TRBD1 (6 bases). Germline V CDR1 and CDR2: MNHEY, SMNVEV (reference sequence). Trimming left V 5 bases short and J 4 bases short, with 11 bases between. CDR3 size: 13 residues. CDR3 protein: CASSIGQTYGYTF. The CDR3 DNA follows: TGTGCCAGCAGTATCGGACAGACCTATGGCTACACCTTC.

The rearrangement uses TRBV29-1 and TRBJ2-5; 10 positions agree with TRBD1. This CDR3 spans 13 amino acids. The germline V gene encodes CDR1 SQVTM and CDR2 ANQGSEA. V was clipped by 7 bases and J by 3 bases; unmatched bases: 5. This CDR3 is CSGSTGGEETQYF. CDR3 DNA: TGCAGCGGATCGACAGGGGGCGAAGAGACCCAGTACTTC.

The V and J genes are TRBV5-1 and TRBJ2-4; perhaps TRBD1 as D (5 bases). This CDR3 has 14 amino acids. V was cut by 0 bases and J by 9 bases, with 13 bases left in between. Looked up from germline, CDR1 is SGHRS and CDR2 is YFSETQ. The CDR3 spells CASSLGRVPRIQYF. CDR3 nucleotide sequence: TGCGCCAGCAGCTTGGGCAGGGTTCCCCGCATTCAGTACTTC.

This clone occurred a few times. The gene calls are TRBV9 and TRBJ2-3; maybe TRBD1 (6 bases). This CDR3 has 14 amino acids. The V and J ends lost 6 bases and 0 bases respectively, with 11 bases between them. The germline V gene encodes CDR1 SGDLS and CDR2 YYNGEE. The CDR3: CASNLGGSTDTQYF. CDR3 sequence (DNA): TGTGCCAGCAATCTAGGGGGTAGCACAGATACGCAGTATTTT.

The CDR3 nucleotides read TGTGCCAGCAGCTCCCAGGGGGCGTTACGCTCCTACAATGAGCAGTTCTTC. Its translation is CASSSQGALRSYNEQFF. This chain joins TRBV7-2 and TRBJ2-1, with 8 bases fitting TRBD1. The junction had 8 bases not matched to a gene; V was cut back by 4 bases and J by 0 bases. The CDR3 has 17 amino acids. The germline gives CDR1 SGHTA, CDR2 FQGNSA. The full variable domain, with the rest looked up from reference TRBV7-2 and TRBJ2-1, is GAGVSQSPSNKVTEKGKDVELRCDPISGHTALYWYRQSLGQGLEFLIYFQGNSAPDKSGLPSDRFSAERTGGSVSTLTIQRTQQEDSAVYLCASSSQGALRSYNEQFFGPGTRLTVL.

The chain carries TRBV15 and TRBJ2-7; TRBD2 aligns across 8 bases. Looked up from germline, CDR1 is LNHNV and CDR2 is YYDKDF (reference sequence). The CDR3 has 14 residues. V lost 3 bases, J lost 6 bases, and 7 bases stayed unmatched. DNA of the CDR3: TGTGCCACCAGCAGCCGGGAGGGGGGTGGCGAGCAGTACTTC. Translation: CATSSREGGGEQYF.

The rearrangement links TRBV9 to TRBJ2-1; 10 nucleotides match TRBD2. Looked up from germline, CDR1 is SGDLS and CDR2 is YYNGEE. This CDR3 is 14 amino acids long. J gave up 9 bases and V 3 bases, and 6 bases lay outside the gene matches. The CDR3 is CASSGASGSIEQFF. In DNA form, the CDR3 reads TGTGCCAGCAGCGGGGCTAGCGGGAGTATTGAGCAGTTCTTC.

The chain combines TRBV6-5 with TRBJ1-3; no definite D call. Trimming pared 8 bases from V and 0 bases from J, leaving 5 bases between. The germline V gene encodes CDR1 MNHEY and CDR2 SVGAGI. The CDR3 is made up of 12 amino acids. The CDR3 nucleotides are TGTGCCAGCCAAAACTCTGGAAACACCATATATTTT. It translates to CASQNSGNTIYF.

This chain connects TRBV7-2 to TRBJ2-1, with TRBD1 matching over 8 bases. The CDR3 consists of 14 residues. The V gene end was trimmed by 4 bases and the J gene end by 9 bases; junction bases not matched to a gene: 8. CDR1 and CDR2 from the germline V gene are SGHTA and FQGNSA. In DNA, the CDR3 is TGTGCCAGCAGCTCTTCAGGGGGCCGGAGTGAGCAGTTCTTC. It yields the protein CASSSSGGRSEQFF.

The chain's CDR3 is CASSRPGLGSYEQYF. In nucleotides, the CDR3 is TGTGCCAGCAGCCGACCGGGACTAGGCTCCTACGAGCAGTACTTC. This chain joins TRBV4-2 and TRBJ2-7; 8 bases are shared with TRBD2. Germline V gives CDR1 LGHNA, CDR2 YNFKEQ. J lost 0 bases, V lost 4 bases, and 5 bases had no gene match. The CDR3 loop spans 15 amino acids.

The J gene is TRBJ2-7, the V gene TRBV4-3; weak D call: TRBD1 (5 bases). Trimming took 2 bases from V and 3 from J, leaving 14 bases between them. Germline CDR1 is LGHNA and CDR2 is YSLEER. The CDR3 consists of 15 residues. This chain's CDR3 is CASSQTLTDRYEQYF. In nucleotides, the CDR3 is TGCGCCAGCAGCCAAACCTTGACAGACCGCTACGAGCAGTACTTC.

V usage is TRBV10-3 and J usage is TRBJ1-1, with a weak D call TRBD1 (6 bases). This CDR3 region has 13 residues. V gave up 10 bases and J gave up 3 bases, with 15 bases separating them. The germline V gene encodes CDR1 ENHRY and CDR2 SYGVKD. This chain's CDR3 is CATEQGVDTEAFF. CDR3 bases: TGTGCCACCGAACAGGGAGTCGACACTGAAGCTTTCTTT.

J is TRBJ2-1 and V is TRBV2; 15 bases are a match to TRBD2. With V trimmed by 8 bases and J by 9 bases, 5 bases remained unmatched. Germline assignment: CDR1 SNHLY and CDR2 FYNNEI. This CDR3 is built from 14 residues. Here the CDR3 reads CASGPGLAGGEQFF. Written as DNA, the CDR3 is TGTGCCAGCGGTCCGGGACTAGCGGGGGGTGAGCAGTTCTTC.

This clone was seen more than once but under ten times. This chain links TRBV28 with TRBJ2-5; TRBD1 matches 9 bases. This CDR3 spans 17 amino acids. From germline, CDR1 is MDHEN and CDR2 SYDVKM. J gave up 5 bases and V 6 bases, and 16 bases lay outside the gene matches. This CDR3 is CASRTSLGTGFRETQYF. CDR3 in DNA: TGTGCCAGCAGAACTAGCCTGGGGACAGGGTTTCGGGAGACCCAGTACTTC.

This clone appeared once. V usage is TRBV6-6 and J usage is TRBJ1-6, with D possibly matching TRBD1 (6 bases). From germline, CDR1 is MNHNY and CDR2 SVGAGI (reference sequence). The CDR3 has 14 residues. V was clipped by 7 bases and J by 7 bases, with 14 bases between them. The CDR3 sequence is CASTPQGLNSPLHF. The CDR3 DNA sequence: TGTGCCAGCACCCCACAGGGATTGAATTCACCCCTCCACTTT.

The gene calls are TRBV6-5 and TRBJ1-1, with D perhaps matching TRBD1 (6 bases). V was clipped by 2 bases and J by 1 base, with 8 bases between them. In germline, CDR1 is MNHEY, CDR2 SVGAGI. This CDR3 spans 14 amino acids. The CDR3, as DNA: TGTGCCAGCAGTTACGGGACAACGAACACTGAAGCTTTCTTT. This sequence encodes CASSYGTTNTEAFF.

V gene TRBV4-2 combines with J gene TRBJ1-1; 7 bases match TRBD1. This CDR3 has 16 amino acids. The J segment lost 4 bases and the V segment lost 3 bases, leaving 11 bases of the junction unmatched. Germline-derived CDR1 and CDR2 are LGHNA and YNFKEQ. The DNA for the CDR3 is TGTGCCAGCAGCCAGGGGACAGCGAGGGCCAGCACTGAAGCTTTCTTT. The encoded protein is CASSQGTARASTEAFF.

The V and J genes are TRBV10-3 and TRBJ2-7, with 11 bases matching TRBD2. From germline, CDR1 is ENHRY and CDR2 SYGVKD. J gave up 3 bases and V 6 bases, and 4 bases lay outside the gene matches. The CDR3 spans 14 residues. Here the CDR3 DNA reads TGTGCCATCAGGAGACTAGCGGGAAACTACGAGCAGTACTTC. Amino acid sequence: CAIRRLAGNYEQYF.

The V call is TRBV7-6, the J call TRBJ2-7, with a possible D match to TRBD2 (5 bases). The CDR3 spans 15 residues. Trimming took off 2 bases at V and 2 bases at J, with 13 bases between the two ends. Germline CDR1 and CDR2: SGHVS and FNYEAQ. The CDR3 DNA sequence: TGTGCCAGCAGCTTATTAGCGTCCGCAACCTACGAGCAGTACTTC. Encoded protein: CASSLLASATYEQYF.

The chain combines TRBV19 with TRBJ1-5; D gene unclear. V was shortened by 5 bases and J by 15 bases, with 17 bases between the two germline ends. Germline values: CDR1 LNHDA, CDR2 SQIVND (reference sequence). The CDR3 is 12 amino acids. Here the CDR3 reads CASSPPLTPPHF. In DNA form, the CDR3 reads TGTGCCAGTAGTCCACCGCTAACCCCTCCGCATTTT.

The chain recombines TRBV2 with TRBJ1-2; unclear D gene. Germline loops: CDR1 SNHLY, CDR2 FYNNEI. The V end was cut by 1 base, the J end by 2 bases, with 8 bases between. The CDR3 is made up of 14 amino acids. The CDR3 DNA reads TGTGCCAGCAGTGAAGGACGGAGCAACTATGGCTACACCTTC. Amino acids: CASSEGRSNYGYTF.

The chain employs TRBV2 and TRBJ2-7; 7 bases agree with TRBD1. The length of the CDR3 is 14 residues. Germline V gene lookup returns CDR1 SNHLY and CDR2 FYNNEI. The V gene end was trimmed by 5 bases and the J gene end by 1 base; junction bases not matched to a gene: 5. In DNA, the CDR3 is TGTGCCAGCAGTCCTGGACAGGCGTCCTACGAGCAGTACTTC. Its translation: CASSPGQASYEQYF.

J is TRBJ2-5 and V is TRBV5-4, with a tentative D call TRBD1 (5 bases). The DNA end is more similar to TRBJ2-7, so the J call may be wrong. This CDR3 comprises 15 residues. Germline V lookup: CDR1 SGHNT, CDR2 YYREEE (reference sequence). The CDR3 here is CASSSQLKGVYEQYF. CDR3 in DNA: TGTGCCAGCAGCTCCCAATTAAAAGGGGTCTACGAGCAGTACTTC.